Shown below are 28 T cell receptor beta chains from a single sample sequenced in a study of cytomegalovirus exposure and HLA in healthy donors. TCRdb keeps only in-frame clones here, not all; method: immunoSEQ multiplex PCR. This sample has some 200,000 clones, with 75% to 85% found just once. Material for sequencing was PBMCs. The receptors shown here come from a woman under 40 in good health and CMV-seropositive.

The chain couples TRBV11-3 to TRBJ2-7, with 9 positions matching TRBD1. V lost 2 bases to trimming and J lost 5 bases; unmatched junction nucleotides: 1. The CDR3 loop spans 13 amino acids. CDR1 and CDR2 (germline): SGHNT, YENEEA. In DNA, the CDR3 is TGTGCCAGCAGCTTAAACAGGGGGCACGAGCAGTACTTC. Its protein is CASSLNRGHEQYF. Combining the CDR3 with reference TRBV11-3 and TRBJ2-7 gives the whole variable domain EAGVVQSPRYKIIEKKQPVAFWCNPISGHNTLYWYLQNLGQGPELLIRYENEEAVDDSQLPKDRFSAERLKGVDSTLKIQPAELGDSAVYLCASSLNRGHEQYFGPGTRLTVT.

The sample holds one count of this clone. J is TRBJ2-2 and V is TRBV5-1; D is ambiguous. CDR3 length equals 14 residues. The germline CDR1 and CDR2 sequences are SGHRS and YFSETQ. Trimming pared 2 bases from V and 5 bases from J, leaving 10 bases between. This CDR3 is CASSFPGRTGELFF. The CDR3 coding sequence is TGCGCCAGCAGCTTCCCAGGAAGGACCGGGGAGCTGTTTTTT.

This chain links TRBV4-2 with TRBJ2-3; weak D call: TRBD2 (8 bases). The germline V gene encodes CDR1 LGHNA and CDR2 YNFKEQ. Between the trimmed V and J ends, which lost 1 base and 0 bases, there was a span of 17 bases. This CDR3 spans 18 amino acids. The CDR3 region is CASSQGDGRGHSTDTQYF. DNA of the CDR3: TGTGCCAGCAGCCAAGGGGACGGGAGGGGGCACAGCACAGATACGCAGTATTTT.

In DNA, the CDR3 is TGTGCCAGCAGTTACTCGATAGCAGGGGATCAGCCCCAGCATTTT. Amino acid sequence: CASSYSIAGDQPQHF. J is TRBJ1-5 and V is TRBV6-5; a possible D gene is TRBD1 (6 bases). With 0 bases removed from V and 5 bases from J, the gap between germline ends came to 11 bases. The CDR3 has 15 amino acids. Germline V lookup: CDR1 MNHEY, CDR2 SVGAGI.

The rearrangement links TRBV5-4 to TRBJ1-2, with 10 nucleotides matching TRBD1. CDR1 is SGHNT, CDR2 YYREEE, per germline (reference sequence). This CDR3 spans 16 amino acids. V lost 2 bases to trimming and J lost 2 bases; unmatched junction nucleotides: 6. CDR3 residues: CASSLPRQGANYGYTF. CDR3 nucleotides: TGTGCCAGCAGCTTACCAAGACAGGGGGCGAACTATGGCTACACCTTC.

This rearrangement joins TRBV4-1 to TRBJ2-7; D remains ambiguous. The germline V gene encodes CDR1 MGHRA and CDR2 YSYEKL. The CDR3 sequence is 15 residues long. Between the trimmed V and J ends, which lost 1 base and 1 base, there was a span of 11 bases. CDR3 residues: CASSQAHSPSYEQYF. DNA of the CDR3: TGCGCCAGCAGCCAAGCCCATAGCCCTTCCTACGAGCAGTACTTC.

This clone was seen a few times. This chain uses TRBV2 with TRBJ1-2, with 9 positions matching TRBD1. The J segment lost 6 bases and the V segment lost 3 bases, leaving 8 bases of the junction unmatched. The CDR3 spans 15 residues. The germline V gene has CDR1 SNHLY and CDR2 FYNNEI. In DNA, the CDR3 is TGTGCCAGCAGTGAGTTCGGGGACAGGGCTCATGGCTACACCTTC. Protein: CASSEFGDRAHGYTF.

The chain couples TRBV6-1 to TRBJ1-1; D uncertain. This CDR3 is built from 15 residues. The germline V gene has CDR1 MNHNS and CDR2 SASEGT. Trimming shortened V by 0 bases and J by 0 bases, and 8 bases separated the two germline ends. The DNA for the CDR3 is TGTGCCAGCAGTGAAGCAGAGGTTTTGAACACTGAAGCTTTCTTT. It yields the protein CASSEAEVLNTEAFF.

The gene calls are TRBV5-6 and TRBJ2-7, with 7 nucleotides matching TRBD1. Trimming at V came to 0 bases and at J to 2 bases, leaving 5 bases not matched to a gene. CDR3 length equals 15 residues. The germline V gene has CDR1 SGHDT and CDR2 YYEEEE. This CDR3 is CASSLGRGKTYEQYF. The CDR3 nucleotides are TGTGCCAGCAGCTTGGGCAGGGGGAAGACCTACGAGCAGTACTTC.

The chain is built from TRBV29-1 and TRBJ1-5; a possible D gene is TRBD1 (5 bases). The CDR3 length is 15 residues. Germline CDR1 and CDR2: SQVTM and ANQGSEA. Trimming removed 4 bases from V and 0 bases from J, with 13 bases in between. The CDR3 protein is CSVGAGPDSNQPQHF. CDR3 DNA: TGCAGCGTTGGGGCAGGGCCCGATAGCAATCAGCCCCAGCATTTT. Full variable domain (missing parts from reference TRBV29-1 and TRBJ1-5): SAVISQKPSRDICQRGTSLTIQCQVDSQVTMMFWYRQQPGQSLTLIATANQGSEATYESGFVIDKFPISRPNLTFSTLTVSNMSPEDSSIYLCSVGAGPDSNQPQHFGDGTRLSIL.

This chain links TRBV10-3 with TRBJ2-1; D remains ambiguous. The CDR3 totals 14 residues. Germline loops: CDR1 ENHRY, CDR2 SYGVKD. The V and J ends lost 4 bases and 5 bases respectively, with 12 bases between them. The CDR3 DNA reads TGTGCCATCAGTGGACTCCGAACTGACAATGAGCAGTTCTTC. Amino acid sequence: CAISGLRTDNEQFF.

The chain carries TRBV28 and TRBJ1-5, with D possibly matching TRBD1 (6 bases). Germline values: CDR1 MDHEN, CDR2 SYDVKM. There are 15 residues in the CDR3. Trimming removed 6 bases from V and 6 bases from J, with 18 bases in between. CDR3 in DNA: TGTGCCAGCAGAGGGGGAACAGGGACCGGTCAGCCCCAGCATTTT. Protein sequence: CASRGGTGTGQPQHF.

V and J are TRBV19 and TRBJ1-5; maybe TRBD1 (5 bases). Germline lookup yields CDR1 LNHDA and CDR2 SQIVND (reference sequence). The CDR3 totals 15 residues. Trimming took 0 bases from V and 3 from J, leaving 9 bases between them. The CDR3 is CASSIDPGHNQPQHF. The DNA of the CDR3 is TGTGCCAGTAGTATAGATCCAGGGCACAATCAGCCCCAGCATTTT.

The chain has TRBV6-6 and TRBJ2-5, with D perhaps matching TRBD1 (5 bases). Germline CDR1 MNHNY, CDR2 SVGAGI (reference sequence). The CDR3 has 14 residues. Trimming removed 6 bases from V and 4 bases from J, with 15 bases in between. The CDR3 loop is CASSSTQVSETQYF. As DNA, the CDR3 is TGTGCCAGCAGCTCCACACAGGTCTCAGAGACCCAGTACTTC.

The V and J genes are TRBV28 and TRBJ1-1; weak D call: TRBD1 (5 bases). The CDR3 covers 13 residues. Germline V gene sequence: CDR1 MDHEN, CDR2 SYDVKM. V shed 11 bases and J shed 2 bases, with 15 bases lying between them. The CDR3 DNA reads TGTGCCGGGCTAGGACAAGCCAACACTGAAGCTTTCTTT. It yields the protein CAGLGQANTEAFF.

This clone was seen just once. The chain has TRBV7-9 and TRBJ2-1; 9 nucleotides agree with TRBD2. The CDR3 consists of 16 residues. Germline loops: CDR1 SEHNR, CDR2 FQNEAQ (reference sequence). Losses at the gene ends were 0 bases for V and 7 bases for J; bases not matched to a gene: 7. CDR3 region: CASSLAIAGALNEQFF. CDR3 nucleotides: TGTGCCAGCAGCTTAGCCATAGCGGGAGCCCTAAATGAGCAGTTCTTC.

The V and J genes are TRBV27 and TRBJ2-5; no reliable D call. Trimming stripped 3 bases from V and 2 bases from J, with 7 bases between. CDR1 is MNHEY, CDR2 SMNVEV, per germline (reference sequence). The CDR3 is 13 residues long. In nucleotides, the CDR3 is TGTGCCAGCAGTTTTTTACAGCAAGAGACCCAGTACTTC. It codes for CASSFLQQETQYF.

The rearrangement links TRBV30 to TRBJ1-3, with D possibly being TRBD1 (5 bases). Germline values: CDR1 GTSNPN, CDR2 SVGIG (reference sequence). The CDR3 extends over 15 amino acids. The ends were cut back, 2 bases at V and 4 bases at J, with 15 bases in the middle. The DNA for the CDR3 is TGTGCCTGGAGTTGGGGGGGTCGACGGGGAAACACCATATATTTT. It is translated as CAWSWGGRRGNTIYF.

The chain couples TRBV7-2 to TRBJ2-7; D remains ambiguous. The CDR3 loop spans 14 amino acids. Trimming removed 4 bases at V and 3 bases at J, with 13 bases between. From germline, CDR1 is SGHTA and CDR2 FQGNSA. The CDR3 sequence is CASSSQRAGYEQYF. CDR3 DNA sequence: TGTGCCAGCAGCTCCCAAAGAGCAGGCTACGAGCAGTACTTC. The whole variable domain, remainder taken from reference TRBV7-2 and TRBJ2-7, is GAGVSQSPSNKVTEKGKDVELRCDPISGHTALYWYRQSLGQGLEFLIYFQGNSAPDKSGLPSDRFSAERTGGSVSTLTIQRTQQEDSAVYLCASSSQRAGYEQYFGPGTRLTVT.

V and J are TRBV29-1 and TRBJ2-7, with 8 positions matching TRBD1. The length of the CDR3 is 13 residues. Germline loops: CDR1 SQVTM, CDR2 ANQGSEA. Germline trimming cut 7 bases from V and 5 bases from J; bases unmatched to any gene: 10. The CDR3 here is CSASGQAGDEQYF. The DNA of the CDR3 is TGCAGCGCCTCGGGACAGGCTGGGGACGAGCAGTACTTC.

The chain is built from TRBV25-1 and TRBJ1-1; 7 bases line up with TRBD1. Germline CDR1 is MGHDK and CDR2 is SYGVNS. The CDR3 totals 15 residues. The ends lost 1 base at V and 4 bases at J; junction bases unmatched: 6. The CDR3 reads CASSELTGIGTEAFF. CDR3 DNA: TGTGCCAGCAGTGAATTGACAGGGATCGGCACTGAAGCTTTCTTT.

This clone came up once. The genes are TRBV6-1 and TRBJ2-1; D call uncertain. CDR1 and CDR2 (germline): MNHNS, SASEGT. Trimming stripped 6 bases from V and 9 bases from J, with 9 bases between. The CDR3 consists of 11 residues. The DNA for the CDR3 is TGTGCCAGCAGCGAGTTAAGTGAGCAGTTCTTC. Translation gives CASSELSEQFF.

The chain combines TRBV6-5 with TRBJ2-5; 8 nucleotides agree with TRBD2. This CDR3 has 14 residues. Germline-derived CDR1 and CDR2 are MNHEY and SVGAGI. The J segment lost 4 bases and the V segment lost 2 bases, leaving 3 bases of the junction unmatched. CDR3 in amino acids: CASSYRLAGETQYF. CDR3 DNA: TGTGCCAGCAGTTACCGGCTAGCGGGAGAGACCCAGTACTTC.

This clone was counted a single time. The J gene is TRBJ1-4, the V gene TRBV27, with D maybe TRBD1 (6 bases). The germline V gene encodes CDR1 MNHEY and CDR2 SMNVEV (reference sequence). Trimming removed 5 bases from V and 10 bases from J, with 17 bases in between. The CDR3 is 14 residues long. CDR3 residues: CASSLLPGGGKLFF. DNA for the CDR3: TGTGCCAGCAGTCTCCTCCCGGGGGGCGGAAAACTGTTTTTT.

The chain joins TRBV7-3 to TRBJ2-7; perhaps TRBD2 as D (5 bases). There are 13 residues in the CDR3. Per the germline V gene, CDR1 is SGHTA and CDR2 is FQGTGA. V was pared by 5 bases and J by 6 bases, with 14 bases between. The CDR3 DNA is TGTGCCAGCAGCCCACGAGACCGGGGCGAGCAGTACTTC. Amino acids: CASSPRDRGEQYF.

The chain recombines TRBV19 with TRBJ2-3; D is unclear. Trimming removed 10 bases from V and 2 bases from J, with 16 bases in between. The CDR3 has 14 residues. The V gene's germline CDR1 is LNHDA and CDR2 SQIVND (reference sequence). Written as DNA, the CDR3 is TGTGCCACCCTCGAGAATTTTTCCACAGATACGCAGTATTTT. The encoded protein is CATLENFSTDTQYF.

The V call is TRBV6-5, the J call TRBJ1-2, with no clear D. Germline CDR1 is MNHEY and CDR2 is SVGAGI. Trimming took 4 bases from V and 1 from J, leaving 4 bases between them. CDR3 length equals 12 residues. CDR3 nucleotide sequence: TGTGCCAGCAGTTCCTATAACTATGGCTACACCTTC. Translated, it gives CASSSYNYGYTF.

The V gene is TRBV27, the J gene TRBJ2-2, with D possibly being TRBD2 (7 bases). CDR1 is MNHEY and CDR2 is SMNVEV in the germline V gene (reference sequence). V was clipped by 3 bases and J by 4 bases, with 12 bases between them. This CDR3 spans 15 amino acids. In DNA form, the CDR3 reads TGTGCCAGCAGTTTTAGGGGGGGTGGCACCGGGGAGCTGTTTTTT. Translation: CASSFRGGGTGELFF.